These T cell receptor beta chains were read from a single sample in a study of blood T cell repertoires in COVID-19. The assay was immunoSEQ multiplex PCR, and TCRdb's table has in-frame clones only and misses some. The table includes 120,000 to 150,000 clones, roughly 77% detected once. The specimen sequenced was peripheral blood. All receptors derive from a man in his sixties with acute or convalescent COVID-19. Each CDR3 is given with its conserved first and last residue.

j_call v_call cdr3_aa
TRBJ2-2 TRBV6-5 CASSSGQGYTGELFF
TRBJ2-6 TRBV19 CASSMEGQGVAGANVLTF
TRBJ2-3 TRBV4-1 CASSLTGTSGTDTQYF
TRBJ2-2 TRBV28 CASSFGPNTGELFF
TRBJ1-1 TRBV24-1 CATSDLPYSNTEAFF
TRBJ1-1 TRBV6-5 CASSGGVNTEAFF
TRBJ2-3 TRBV12-2 CASRLAAGGDESTDTQYF
TRBJ2-1 TRBV10-3 CAVNIQGRDNEQFF
TRBJ1-2 TRBV4-1 CASGWGTDSLGGYTF
TRBJ2-1 TRBV10-1 CASTAGQSGNEQFF
TRBJ2-7 TRBV18 CASSPRERDEQYF
TRBJ2-3 TRBV5-1 CASSSQQISTDTQYF
TRBJ1-6 TRBV3-1/TRBV3-2 CASSQVVSRGDSPLHF
TRBJ2-7 TRBV9 CASSVGIAGVNWYEQYF
TRBJ1-2 TRBV7-9 CASSLREQTSFYGYTF
TRBJ1-1 TRBV11-2 CASSLTTGRNTEAFF